Listed here are 9 T cell receptor beta chains from one sample, sequenced in a study of T-cell reconstitution after alpha-beta-depleted transplantation in children. It was with unique molecular identifiers that the TCRbeta library was prepared. TCRdb reprocessed the PCR reads via MiXCR and lists one record per CDR3 protein. The repertoire holds around 130,000 distinct CDR3 sequences, with roughly 9% as singletons. The sample in question was PBMCs, mostly from graft donor cells, obtained 180 days after TCRalphabeta/CD19-depleted stem cell transplant. The receptor source for this set is a girl under two years old who had a stem cell transplant for combined immunodeficiency, so the T cells may come from the graft donor.

The rearrangement joins TRBV5-1 to TRBJ2-7; a weak D match, TRBD1 (6 bases). The CDR3 sequence is 15 residues long. Germline CDR1 reads SGHRS; CDR2 reads YFSETQ. Between the trimmed V and J ends, which lost 4 bases and 2 bases, there was a span of 16 bases. The CDR3 is CASSLNPRGTYEQYF. CDR3 nucleotides: TGCGCCAGCAGCCTAAACCCCAGGGGAACCTACGAGCAGTACTTC.

The CDR3 DNA reads as TGCGCCAGCAGCCAAGATAGACGGGTCCACAATGAGCAGTTCTTC. This encodes CASSQDRRVHNEQFF. V and J are TRBV4-3 and TRBJ2-1; unclear D gene. Trimming took off 0 bases at V and 5 bases at J, with 11 bases between the two ends. The CDR3 totals 15 residues. The germline CDR1 and CDR2 sequences are LGHNA and YSLEER.

This rearrangement joins TRBV29-1 to TRBJ2-1; tentatively, D is TRBD1 (7 bases). The CDR3 is 16 residues long. Germline CDR1 SQVTM, CDR2 ANQGSEA. Trimming took off 1 base at V and 1 base at J, with 14 bases between the two ends. CDR3 residues: CSVEGGPGGSYNEQFF. CDR3 coding DNA: TGCAGCGTTGAAGGAGGTCCAGGGGGGTCCTACAATGAGCAGTTCTTC.

The chain is built from TRBV12-3 or TRBV12-4 and TRBJ2-5; 8 nucleotides line up with TRBD1. This CDR3 comprises 15 residues. The V and J ends lost 3 bases and 7 bases, in that order; junction bases with no gene match: 10. CDR3 DNA sequence: TGTGCCAGCAGTTTTGGTCGGCGACAGGGGTTGACCCAGTACTTC. It specifies CASSFGRRQGLTQYF.

The V and J genes are TRBV18 and TRBJ2-7, with D tentatively TRBD2 (5 bases). Germline V gene data show CDR1 as KGHSH and CDR2 as LQKENI. This CDR3 spans 15 amino acids. V shed 2 bases and J shed 4 bases, with 15 bases lying between them. CDR3 amino acids: CASSPIGLNPYEQYF. In DNA form, the CDR3 reads TGTGCCAGCTCACCAATTGGACTCAACCCTTACGAGCAGTACTTC.

The rearrangement joins TRBV20-1 to TRBJ1-3; D might be TRBD1 (5 bases). CDR1 DFQATT and CDR2 SNEGSKA come from the germline V gene (reference sequence). The V gene lost 6 bases and the J gene lost 4 bases, with 13 bases spanning the gap. CDR3 length: 13 residues. The CDR3 reads CSASDRGGNTIYF. The CDR3 DNA reads as TGCAGTGCCTCCGACAGAGGGGGAAACACCATATATTTT.

The chain has TRBV20-1 and TRBJ2-1; perhaps D is TRBD1 or TRBD2 (8 bases each). The germline gives CDR1 DFQATT, CDR2 SNEGSKA (reference sequence). The V and J ends lost 5 bases and 11 bases respectively, with 28 bases between them. CDR3 length: 16 residues. CDR3 sequence reads: CSAGEIYSGTGYKQFF. The DNA of the CDR3 is TGCAGTGCTGGGGAAATTTATAGCGGGACAGGCTATAAGCAGTTCTTC.

This rearrangement joins TRBV20-1 to TRBJ1-5; D is unresolved. Trimming left V 0 bases short and J 3 bases short, with 12 bases between. This CDR3 is 15 amino acids long. Germline assignment: CDR1 DFQATT and CDR2 SNEGSKA (reference sequence). This CDR3 reads CSARDVRSTNQPQHF. Here the CDR3 DNA reads TGCAGTGCTAGAGATGTGAGGAGCACCAATCAGCCCCAGCATTTT.

This clonotype was observed a handful of times. The J gene is TRBJ2-7, the V gene TRBV6-2 or TRBV6-3; D possibly matches TRBD1 or TRBD2 (5 bases each). The V and J ends lost 6 bases and 2 bases respectively, with 11 bases between them. Germline CDR1 is MNHEY and CDR2 is SVGEGT. This CDR3 comprises 13 residues. The CDR3 DNA follows: TGTGCCAGCAGCCCCGGGGACCCCTACGAGCAGTACTTC. Protein product: CASSPGDPYEQYF.